These T cell receptor beta chains were read from a single sample in a study of cytomegalovirus exposure and HLA in healthy donors. The protocol was immunoSEQ multiplex PCR, while the TCRdb copy is restricted to in-frame clones and leaves out a portion. The sample shows fewer than 200,000 clones, about 9% of them seen only once. The material sequenced was PBMCs. All receptors come from a woman aged 30 to 39 in good health and CMV-seropositive. Both conserved end residues are part of each CDR3. Clone sizes are given selectively: once, few, many, or a class where the clone is expanded.

V gene	J gene	clone size	CDR3 protein
TRBV15	TRBJ1-5	NA	CATSRDRNSNQPQHF
TRBV7-8	TRBJ2-5	NA	CASSPHRLAGETQYF
TRBV19	TRBJ1-2	NA	CASSSDRGRSDGYTF
TRBV18	TRBJ2-5	NA	CASSPSGNGAETQYF
TRBV30	TRBJ2-5	few	CAWRAWTSGEETQYF
TRBV4-1	TRBJ2-4	few	CASSQDGSGPSTKNIQYF
TRBV19	TRBJ1-2	NA	CASSRDRANYGYTF
TRBV5-1	TRBJ2-7	NA	CASSIPDRGSWSYEQYF
TRBV18	TRBJ2-3	NA	CASSPQGAPDTQYF
TRBV5-6	TRBJ2-4	few	CASSSILFPVAKNIQYF
TRBV5-4	TRBJ2-3	NA	CASSFSGRSDTQYF
TRBV5-6	TRBJ2-2	few	CASTLTTGNTGELFF
TRBV25-1	TRBJ1-1	few	CASSVSQTTGPHYF
TRBV5-5	TRBJ2-7	NA	CASSSFDTAYEQYF
TRBV19	TRBJ1-4	NA	CASSRWGEKEKLFF
TRBV14	TRBJ2-5	NA	CASRPSGERGETQYF
TRBV5-6	TRBJ2-1	NA	CASSFGGGEQFF